Included here is one T cell receptor (beta chain) sequence, with context. Its matching antigen is unknown. Attached unique molecular identifiers marked individual cDNA molecules. Via MiXCR, TCRdb re-called the 5' RACE reads, giving one row per CDR3 protein. The sample lists around 84,000 distinct CDR3 sequences; 9% to 14% were seen once. This specimen belongs to a study of early T cells in non-severe SARS-CoV-2 infection. About the research overall: Sequencing was performed on bulk RNA from unsorted whole blood, leaving chains unpaired.

Findings and limits, study-wide: Comparison of clonotypes with VDJdb favored anti-spike CD8 responses while missing private and CD4 specificities.

The germline V and J ends were trimmed by 6 bases and 5 bases, with 17 bases remaining between them. The CDR3 sequence is 14 residues long. Per germline, CDR1 MNHEY and CDR2 SMNVEV (reference sequence). The rearrangement joins TRBV27 to TRBJ2-7; the D gene is possibly TRBD1 (7 bases). Material for sequencing was whole blood. The TCR originated in an adult who was a healthcare worker with PCR-confirmed SARS-CoV-2 infection or an uninfected control (not recorded which). The CDR3 reads CASSSRGDLDEQYF. The CDR3 DNA sequence: TGTGCCAGCAGCTCCAGGGGGGATCTGGACGAGCAGTACTTC.